This TCR beta chain stems from a study of OX40 agonist ivuxolimab in advanced cancers. The study's findings and limits: Also present in some nonresponders was a low level of normalized T-cell clonal expansion.

Only a few counts were recorded for this clone. What it binds is unknown. On cycle 4 day 1 and cycle 7 day 1, as well as at baseline, blood was sampled. The CDR3 loop spans 15 amino acids. V was shortened by 3 bases and J by 6 bases, with 18 bases between the two germline ends. The germline V gene encodes CDR1 MDHEN and CDR2 SYDVKM. Generated by immunoSEQ multiplex PCR, the TCRdb table keeps only in-frame clones and is missing some. The sample gives tens of thousands of clones, 85% to 95% of which show up once; 13% to 15% is in the top ten. This sequence originates from an adult with an advanced solid tumor such as melanoma, head and neck, liver or kidney cancer. Here the sequenced sample was CD4+ or CD8+ T cells sorted from blood, taken in a trial of the OX40 agonist ivuxolimab. The chain recombines TRBV28 with TRBJ2-7, with a possible D match to TRBD1 (6 bases). The CDR3 here is CASSFPRGALGEQYF. The DNA for the CDR3 is TGTGCCAGCAGTTTTCCCAGGGGCGCTTTGGGCGAGCAGTACTTC.